The source of this TCR beta chain is a study of cytomegalovirus exposure and HLA in healthy donors. The CDR3 is made up of 14 amino acids. Germline V gives CDR1 LGHNA, CDR2 YSLEER. V lost 9 bases, J lost 2 bases, and 6 bases stayed unmatched. PCR amplification relied on 60 Vbeta primers (plus 13 Jbeta primers). Measured with immunoSEQ multiplex PCR; TCRdb has only the in-frame clones, and not every one. The sample shows fewer than 200,000 clones, under 70% of them seen only once. The sample holds a few counts of this clone. The chain has TRBV4-3 and TRBJ2-3; 9 nucleotides line up with TRBD1. The receptor was isolated from a middle-aged woman in good health and CMV-seropositive. Source material: PBMCs. The CDR3 region has the DNA TGCGCCAGTTGGGACAGGGTGTTCACAGATACGCAGTATTTT. The encoded protein is CASWDRVFTDTQYF.